One TCR beta chain is described in this entry. The CDR3 runs to 14 residues. Trimming shortened V by 6 bases and J by 0 bases, and 10 bases separated the two germline ends. Germline V gene data show CDR1 as MNHEY and CDR2 as SVGAGI. This specimen comes from a study of blood T cell repertoires in COVID-19. Study information: PBMCs, B-cell-depleted T cells, or T cells provided the cDNA or gDNA that made up the material.

Profiling relied on immunoSEQ multiplex PCR, and the TCRdb table lists in-frame clones only, not all of them. The table lists fewer than 130,000 clones, more than 60% of them singletons. Sequences were obtained from peripheral blood. The source of this sequence is a man aged 70-80 years with active or convalescent COVID-19. The chain is built from TRBV6-5 and TRBJ2-3; maybe TRBD2 (6 bases). The CDR3: CASRRSGSTDTQYF. Here the CDR3 DNA reads TGTGCCAGCAGAAGGAGCGGGAGCACAGATACGCAGTATTTT.